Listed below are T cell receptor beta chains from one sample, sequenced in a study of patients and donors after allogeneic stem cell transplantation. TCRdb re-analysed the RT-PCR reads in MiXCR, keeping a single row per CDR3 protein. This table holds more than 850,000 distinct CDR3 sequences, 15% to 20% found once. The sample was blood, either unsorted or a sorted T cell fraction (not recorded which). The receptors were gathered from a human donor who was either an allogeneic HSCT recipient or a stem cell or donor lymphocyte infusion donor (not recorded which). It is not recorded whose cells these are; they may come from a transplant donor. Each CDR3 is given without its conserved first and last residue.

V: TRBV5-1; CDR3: ASSRRPTGEGETQY
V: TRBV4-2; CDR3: ASSQGGGAF
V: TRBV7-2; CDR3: ASSWGTGPLVEAF
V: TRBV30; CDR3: AWSGSRVGALRRYT
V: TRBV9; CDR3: ASSANTGVTEAF
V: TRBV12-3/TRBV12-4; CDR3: ASRLVKGNEQF
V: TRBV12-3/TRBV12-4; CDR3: ASSPRHTQY
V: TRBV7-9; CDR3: ASSFGRTDRTDTQY
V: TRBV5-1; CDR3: ASSLMGGSNTGELF
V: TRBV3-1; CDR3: ASSQGTLARPPPY
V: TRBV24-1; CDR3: ATSAGYGYT
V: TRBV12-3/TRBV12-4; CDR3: ASSKGTHEQY
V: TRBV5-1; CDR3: ASSQTDGSSGNTIY
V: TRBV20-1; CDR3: SATTGGSDEKLF
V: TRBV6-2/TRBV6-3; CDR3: ASSYPAGGPLY
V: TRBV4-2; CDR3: ASSQDGTDTQY
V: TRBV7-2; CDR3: ASSPDSVYGYT
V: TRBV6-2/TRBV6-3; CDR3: ASSYSKLAGHGELF
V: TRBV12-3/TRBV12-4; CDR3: ASSFRRGLAKNIQY
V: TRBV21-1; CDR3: ASSKDPLRGGSYNEQF
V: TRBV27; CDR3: ASSFGQGASGANVLT
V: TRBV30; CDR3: AWGRREDLREQY
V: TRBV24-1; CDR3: ATGPGTRVNEQF
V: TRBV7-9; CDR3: ASSLVRGSSYEQY
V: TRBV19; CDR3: ASSIPTLGTVYSNQPQH
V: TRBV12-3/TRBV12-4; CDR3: ASSWEAGGRDTQY
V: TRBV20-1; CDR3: SAESDSGGAYEQY
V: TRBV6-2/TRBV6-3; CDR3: ASTIPGGYGTDTQY
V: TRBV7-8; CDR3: ASTPRWSPNEQF
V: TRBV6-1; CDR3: ASSRTGRDYGYT
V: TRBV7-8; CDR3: ASSAGLAGSSYNEQF
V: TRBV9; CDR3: ASTPGLLNTDTQY
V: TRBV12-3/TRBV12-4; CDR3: ASSLTGLTNEKLF
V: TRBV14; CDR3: ASSLQGYTEAF
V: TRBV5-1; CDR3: ASSFLSGGRNTGELF
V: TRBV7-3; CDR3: ASSSGQGTNYGYT
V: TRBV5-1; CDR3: ASSISGTKNEKLF
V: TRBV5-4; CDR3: ASSPGGQRNTEAF
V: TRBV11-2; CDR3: ASTAYWRGDISTDTQY
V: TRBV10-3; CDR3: AIRAGRNPGYT
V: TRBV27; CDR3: ASRKTGTETGGYT
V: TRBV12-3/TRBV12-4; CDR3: ASSTRTSNYGYT
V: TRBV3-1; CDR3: ASSHMRSNEQF
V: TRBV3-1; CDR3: ASSQKGVEAF
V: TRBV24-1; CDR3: ATSEPNRDRAF
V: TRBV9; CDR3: ASSVVSLNTGELF
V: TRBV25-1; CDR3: ASSGQNQPNTEAF
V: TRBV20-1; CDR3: SARLGQGTQY